This T cell receptor (beta chain) was obtained from a study of cytomegalovirus exposure and HLA in healthy donors. The study's findings and limits: Listed as cytomegalovirus-associated were 150 or so TCR beta chains.

Germline V gives CDR1 SGHDT, CDR2 YYEEEE. Unmatched junction bases numbered 10, after V lost 1 base and J lost 5 bases. The CDR3 loop spans 16 amino acids. PCR employed 60 Vbeta and 13 Jbeta primers. As originally analysed: In a later analysis, the count reached some 83 million unique TCR beta chains, with 8.5 million to 14 million shared. Generated by immunoSEQ multiplex PCR, the TCRdb table keeps only in-frame clones and is missing some. V and J calls and clone size follow that table, whereas D and trimming were derived from the DNA. This table holds 150,000 to 200,000 clones, around 75% found once. In regard to this clone: As yet, its antigen is unknown.

Sequenced material: PBMCs. The clonotype originates from a male donor in good health and CMV-seronegative. The gene calls are TRBV5-6 and TRBJ2-7; 9 nucleotides align to TRBD2. CDR3 in amino acids: CASSLRASGIIHEQYF. The CDR3 DNA sequence: TGTGCCAGCAGCTTGCGGGCTAGCGGGATTATACACGAGCAGTACTTC.